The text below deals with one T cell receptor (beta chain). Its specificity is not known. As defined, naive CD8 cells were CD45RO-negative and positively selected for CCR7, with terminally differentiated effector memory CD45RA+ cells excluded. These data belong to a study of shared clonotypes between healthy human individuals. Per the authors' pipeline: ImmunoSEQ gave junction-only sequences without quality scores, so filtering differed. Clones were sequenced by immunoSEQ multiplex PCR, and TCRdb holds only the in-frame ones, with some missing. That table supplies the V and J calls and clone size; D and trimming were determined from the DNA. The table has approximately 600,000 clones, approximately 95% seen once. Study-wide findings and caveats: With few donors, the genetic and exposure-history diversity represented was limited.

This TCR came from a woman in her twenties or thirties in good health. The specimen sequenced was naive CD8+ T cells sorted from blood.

In DNA, the CDR3 is TGTGCCAGTAGTCTCGGGATCGTATTTTACGAGCAGTACTTC. Protein product: CASSLGIVFYEQYF. The rearrangement uses TRBV19 and TRBJ2-5; a weak D match, TRBD2 (5 bases). The J call may be in error: the DNA end matches TRBJ2-7 better. This CDR3 contains 14 residues. Germline CDR1 and CDR2: LNHDA and SQIVND (reference sequence).